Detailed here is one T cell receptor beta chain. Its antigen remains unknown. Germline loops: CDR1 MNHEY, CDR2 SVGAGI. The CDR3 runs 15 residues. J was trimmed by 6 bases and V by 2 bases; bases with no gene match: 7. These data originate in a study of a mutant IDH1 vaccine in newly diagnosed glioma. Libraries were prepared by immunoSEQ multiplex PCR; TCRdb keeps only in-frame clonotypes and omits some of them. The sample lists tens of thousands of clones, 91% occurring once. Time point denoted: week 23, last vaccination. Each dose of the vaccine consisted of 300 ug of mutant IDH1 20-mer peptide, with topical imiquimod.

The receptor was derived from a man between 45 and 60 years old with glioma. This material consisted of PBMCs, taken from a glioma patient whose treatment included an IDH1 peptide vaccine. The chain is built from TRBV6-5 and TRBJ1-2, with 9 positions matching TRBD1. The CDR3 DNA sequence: TGTGCCAGCAGTTACCGGACAGGGGCGAGGAATGGCTACACCTTC. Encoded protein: CASSYRTGARNGYTF.